A single T cell receptor beta chain is shown here with its context. What it recognizes is unknown. These data come from a study of T cell responses to AZD1222 COVID-19 vaccine. Study-level results: Spike as a whole was targeted by vaccine-associated CD4 TCRs, dominant at 160-218 and 743-854. No day 14 peak samples; only post-peak repertoires were characterized.

V shed 5 bases and J shed 6 bases, with 13 bases lying between them. The CDR3 is made up of 13 amino acids. The germline V gene has CDR1 MGHDK and CDR2 SYGVNS. Generated by immunoSEQ multiplex PCR, the TCRdb table keeps only in-frame clones and is missing some. Of about 150,000 clones in the sample, about 90% were seen once. The receptor was isolated from an adult in good health. Source: peripheral blood, taken on day 0 of AZD1222 vaccination. V gene TRBV25-1 combines with J gene TRBJ1-1, with D perhaps matching TRBD1 (5 bases). For the CDR3, the DNA is TGTGCCAGCAGTCTGCCAGGGTTGGCTGAAGCTTTCTTT. Its protein product is CASSLPGLAEAFF. Looking up the rest from reference TRBV25-1 and TRBJ1-1 gives the full variable domain: EADIYQTPRYLVIGTGKKITLECSQTMGHDKMYWYQQDPGMELHLIHYSYGVNSTEKGDLSSESTVSRIRTEHFPLTLESARPSHTSQYLCASSLPGLAEAFFGQGTRLTVV.